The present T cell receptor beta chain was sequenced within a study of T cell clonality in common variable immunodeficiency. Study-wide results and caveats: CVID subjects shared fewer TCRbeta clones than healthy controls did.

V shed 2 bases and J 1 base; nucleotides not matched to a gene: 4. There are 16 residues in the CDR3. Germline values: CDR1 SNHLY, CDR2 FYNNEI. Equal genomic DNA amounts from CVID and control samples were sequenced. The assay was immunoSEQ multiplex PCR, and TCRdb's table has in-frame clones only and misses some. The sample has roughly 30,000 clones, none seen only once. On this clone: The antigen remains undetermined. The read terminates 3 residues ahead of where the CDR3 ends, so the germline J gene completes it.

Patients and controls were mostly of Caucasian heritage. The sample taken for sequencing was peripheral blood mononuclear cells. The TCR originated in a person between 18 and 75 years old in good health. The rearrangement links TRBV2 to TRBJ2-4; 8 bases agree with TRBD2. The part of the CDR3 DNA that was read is TGTGCCAGCAGTGAATCTGCTAGCGGGGCCAAAAACATT. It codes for CASSESASGAKNI. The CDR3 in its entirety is CASSESASGAKNIQYF.